A single sample gave rise to the 27 T cell receptor beta chains below, sequenced in a study of blood T cell repertoires in COVID-19. Assay: immunoSEQ multiplex PCR; the TCRdb copy retains only in-frame clones and omits some. The sample contains hundreds of thousands of clones, around 90% of which appear only once. Sequencing was performed on PBMCs or T cells enriched from blood (not recorded which). The receptors were sampled from a woman between 50 and 59 years old who had recovered from COVID-19.

This chain links TRBV5-1 with TRBJ2-7; D gene unclear. V lost 5 bases, J lost 1 base, and 7 bases lay in between. The germline V gene has CDR1 SGHRS and CDR2 YFSETQ. The CDR3 spans 12 residues. CDR3 residues: CASSIESYEQYF. CDR3 nucleotide sequence: TGCGCCAGCAGTATTGAGTCCTACGAGCAGTACTTC.

The chain is built from TRBV28 and TRBJ1-6; perhaps TRBD1 as D (5 bases). The V gene lost 7 bases and the J gene lost 8 bases, with 21 bases spanning the gap. The CDR3 sequence is 16 residues long. Germline lookup yields CDR1 MDHEN and CDR2 SYDVKM. In DNA, the CDR3 is TGTGCCAGCACCCCAGCCCGTGGGGGGGTGTATTCACCCCTCCACTTT. It yields the protein CASTPARGGVYSPLHF. Drawing the rest from reference TRBV28 and TRBJ1-6, the complete variable domain is DVKVTQSSRYLVKRTGEKVFLECVQDMDHENMFWYRQDPGLGLRLIYFSYDVKMKEKGDIPEGYSVSREKKERFSLILESASTNQTSMYLCASTPARGGVYSPLHFGNGTRLTVT.

The CDR3 bases are TGTGCCAGCAGCCTGGGAGGTGGCTACACCTTC. Protein sequence: CASSLGGGYTF. V usage is TRBV5-4 and J usage is TRBJ1-2; no reliable D call. Germline V lookup: CDR1 SGHNT, CDR2 YYREEE (reference sequence). V lost 4 bases, J lost 7 bases, and 8 bases lay in between. This CDR3 region has 11 residues.

The rearrangement links TRBV28 to TRBJ1-5, with 7 bases fitting TRBD1. V was clipped by 2 bases and J by 6 bases; unmatched bases: 4. The germline V gene has CDR1 MDHEN and CDR2 SYDVKM. This CDR3 is 14 amino acids long. The CDR3 region has the DNA TGTGCCAGCAGTTTAAAAGGGGGCTCTCAGCCCCAGCATTTT. Translation: CASSLKGGSQPQHF.

V gene TRBV19 combines with J gene TRBJ1-2; maybe TRBD1 (6 bases). V was shortened by 5 bases and J by 1 base, with 17 bases between the two germline ends. Germline-derived CDR1 and CDR2 are LNHDA and SQIVND (reference sequence). CDR3 length equals 16 residues. DNA of the CDR3: TGTGCCAGTAGTGAAGCCAGGGGAGTTCGTAACTATGGCTACACCTTC. It codes for CASSEARGVRNYGYTF. Filled out from reference TRBV19 and TRBJ1-2, the complete variable domain reads DGGITQSPKYLFRKEGQNVTLSCEQNLNHDAMYWYRQDPGQGLRLIYYSQIVNDFQKGDIAEGYSVSREKKESFPLTVTSAQKNPTAFYLCASSEARGVRNYGYTFGSGTRLTVV.

The chain is built from TRBV7-9 and TRBJ2-1, with 9 bases matching TRBD2. Per germline, CDR1 SEHNR and CDR2 FQNEAQ (reference sequence). V shed 5 bases, J shed 8 bases, and the junction held 16 bases outside the gene matches. The CDR3 totals 17 residues. The CDR3 DNA reads TGTGCCAGCAGCCCTCCTTCGAGTAGCGGGAGAGCTCATGAGCAGTTCTTC. Translating gives CASSPPSSSGRAHEQFF. Full variable domain (remainder filled in from reference TRBV7-9 and TRBJ2-1): DTGVSQNPRHKITKRGQNVTFRCDPISEHNRLYWYRQTLGQGPEFLTYFQNEAQLEKSRLLSDRFSAERPKGSFSTLEIQRTEQGDSAMYLCASSPPSSSGRAHEQFFGPGTRLTVL.

The CDR3, as DNA: TGTGCCAGTAGTATAATGGGACTAGACGTAGATACGCAGTATTTT. Its translation is CASSIMGLDVDTQYF. V gene TRBV19 combines with J gene TRBJ2-3; the match to TRBD2 covers 8 bases. Per the germline V gene, CDR1 is LNHDA and CDR2 is SQIVND (reference sequence). V was clipped by 2 bases and J by 5 bases; unmatched bases: 6. This CDR3 contains 15 residues.

V and J are TRBV4-3 and TRBJ1-4, with D unclear. Trimming stripped 2 bases from V and 7 bases from J, with 14 bases between. Germline values: CDR1 LGHNA, CDR2 YSLEER. This CDR3 comprises 15 residues. The CDR3 is CASSQFLGRFEKLFF. The CDR3 DNA reads as TGCGCCAGCAGCCAATTCCTGGGGAGGTTTGAAAAACTGTTTTTT.

This chain connects TRBV28 to TRBJ2-7; TRBD2 matches 10 bases. The CDR3 contains 16 residues. Trimming took 2 bases from V and 4 from J; bases not matched to a gene: 8. Germline V gene data show CDR1 as MDHEN and CDR2 as SYDVKM. CDR3: CASSLKASGRYYEQYF. The CDR3 nucleotides are TGTGCCAGCAGTTTAAAGGCTAGCGGGAGATATTACGAGCAGTACTTC.

This sequence joins TRBV9 and TRBJ2-1; 11 bases agree with TRBD2. Germline lookup yields CDR1 SGDLS and CDR2 YYNGEE. The CDR3 is made up of 15 amino acids. J was trimmed by 2 bases and V by 7 bases; bases with no gene match: 5. In nucleotides, the CDR3 is TGTGCCAGCGCGCAGACTAGCGGGACCTACAATGAGCAGTTCTTC. Encoded protein: CASAQTSGTYNEQFF.

The table lists this clone with a count of one. The chain couples TRBV5-1 to TRBJ2-1; TRBD1 matches at 7 bases. CDR1 is SGHRS, CDR2 YFSETQ, per germline. V shed 0 bases, J shed 4 bases, and the junction held 7 bases outside the gene matches. CDR3 length: 16 amino acids. CDR3 nucleotide sequence: TGCGCCAGCAGCTTGGGGGGGACAGTCGCGTACAATGAGCAGTTCTTC. This gives the protein CASSLGGTVAYNEQFF.

This chain links TRBV19 with TRBJ2-1, with no clear D. Germline values: CDR1 LNHDA, CDR2 SQIVND (reference sequence). The CDR3 spans 16 residues. V lost 0 bases and J 3 bases, leaving 12 bases between the germline ends. CDR3 nucleotide sequence: TGTGCCAGTAGTATAGATTGGTCAGGTTTCTACAATGAGCAGTTCTTC. Its protein product is CASSIDWSGFYNEQFF.

This clone was detected once. The chain has TRBV28 and TRBJ1-1; tentatively, D is TRBD1 (6 bases). Germline V CDR1 and CDR2: MDHEN, SYDVKM. The CDR3 totals 15 residues. Trimming removed 6 bases from V and 1 base from J, with 15 bases in between. CDR3 sequence (DNA): TGTGCCAGCAGGTCCACAGGGAGATCGAACACTGAAGCTTTCTTT. This translates into CASRSTGRSNTEAFF.

V gene TRBV7-9 combines with J gene TRBJ1-2; D possibly corresponds to TRBD1 (5 bases). V was pared by 6 bases and J by 7 bases, with 9 bases between. The CDR3 sequence is 11 residues long. The V gene's germline CDR1 is SEHNR and CDR2 FQNEAQ (reference sequence). CDR3 amino acids: CASSPGSGYTF. As DNA, the CDR3 is TGTGCCAGCAGTCCAGGGTCTGGCTACACCTTC.

This sequence joins TRBV28 and TRBJ2-7; the D gene is possibly TRBD1 (7 bases). The CDR3 totals 14 residues. Germline loops: CDR1 MDHEN, CDR2 SYDVKM. V was clipped by 5 bases and J by 5 bases, with 16 bases between them. The CDR3 reads CASSRGNRGNEQYF. The CDR3, as DNA: TGTGCCAGCAGTCGGGGGAACAGGGGCAACGAGCAGTACTTC.

This clone came up once. V is TRBV24-1 and J is TRBJ2-5; TRBD1 matches 7 bases. Germline assignment: CDR1 KGHDR and CDR2 SFDVKD. The J segment lost 5 bases and the V segment lost 1 base, leaving 3 bases of the junction unmatched. This CDR3 contains 14 residues. DNA of the CDR3: TGTGCCACCAGTGATTTAGACAGGGCGGAGACCCAGTACTTC. Translating it yields CATSDLDRAETQYF.

This chain uses TRBV28 with TRBJ1-2; TRBD1 matches 11 bases. Germline CDR1 reads MDHEN; CDR2 reads SYDVKM. The CDR3 sequence is 15 residues long. Trimming at V came to 2 bases and at J to 4 bases, leaving 3 bases not matched to a gene. The CDR3 DNA reads as TGTGCCAGCAGTTTAGGACAGGGGGCGGTCTATGGCTACACCTTC. Its translation is CASSLGQGAVYGYTF.

The rearrangement links TRBV27 to TRBJ1-2; no reliable D call. V dropped 8 bases and J dropped 8 bases, with 18 bases sitting between them. This CDR3 comprises 13 residues. Germline CDR1 reads MNHEY; CDR2 reads SMNVEV (reference sequence). The CDR3 spells CASSPRGVAGYTF. For the CDR3, the DNA is TGTGCCAGCTCCCCTCGGGGAGTTGCGGGCTACACCTTC.

The chain combines TRBV7-9 with TRBJ1-2; 7 nucleotides align to TRBD1. V shed 1 base and J 10 bases; nucleotides not matched to a gene: 6. The CDR3 sequence is 13 residues long. Germline V CDR1 and CDR2: SEHNR, FQNEAQ (reference sequence). CDR3 DNA sequence: TGTGCCAGCAGCTTAGAAGGGACAGCCTCCTACACCTTC. This codes for CASSLEGTASYTF.

A word on this clone: Additional DNA sequences in this sample encode the identical CDR3. J is TRBJ1-2 and V is TRBV7-2, with a possible D match to TRBD1 (5 bases). Looked up from germline, CDR1 is SGHTA and CDR2 is FQGNSA. This CDR3 region has 14 residues. V was trimmed by 2 bases and J by 5 bases, leaving 12 bases between them. The CDR3 sequence: CASSLRTGGYGYTF. The CDR3 DNA follows: TGTGCCAGCAGCTTACGAACAGGCGGTTATGGCTACACCTTC.

The chain couples TRBV7-3 to TRBJ2-7; D possibly corresponds to TRBD1 (6 bases). The CDR3 is 13 residues long. V was pared by 2 bases and J by 2 bases, with 7 bases between. Germline CDR1 and CDR2: SGHTA and FQGTGA. CDR3 sequence: CASSLDRPYEQYF. The CDR3 DNA reads TGTGCCAGCAGCTTAGACAGGCCCTACGAGCAGTACTTC.

V and J are TRBV7-2 and TRBJ2-7; TRBD1 matches at 9 bases. The V gene end was trimmed by 7 bases and the J gene end by 2 bases; junction bases not matched to a gene: 6. Germline loops: CDR1 SGHTA, CDR2 FQGNSA. CDR3 length: 14 residues. CDR3 nucleotides: TGTGCCAGCACTCCCGACAGGGGGGCCTACGAGCAGTACTTC. As protein: CASTPDRGAYEQYF.

Here the CDR3 DNA reads TGTGCCAGCAGCAGTTACCAGGCGAGTGAAAAACTGTTTTTT. Protein product: CASSSYQASEKLFF. The V call is TRBV9, the J call TRBJ1-4; D remains ambiguous. The V end lost 4 bases, the J end lost 7 bases, and 14 bases lay between the germline ends. This CDR3 has 14 residues. Looked up from germline, CDR1 is SGDLS and CDR2 is YYNGEE.

V is TRBV2 and J is TRBJ1-3; 8 positions match TRBD1. The V gene's germline CDR1 is SNHLY and CDR2 FYNNEI. The CDR3 loop spans 14 amino acids. Germline trimming cut 8 bases from V and 2 bases from J; bases unmatched to any gene: 5. In nucleotides, the CDR3 is TGTGCCAGCTTGAGACAGGGGACTGGAAACACCATATATTTT. Its translation: CASLRQGTGNTIYF.

This chain joins TRBV28 and TRBJ1-4; TRBD1 might be the D (6 bases). Trimming cost V 10 bases and J 4 bases, with 13 bases left between them. Per germline, CDR1 MDHEN and CDR2 SYDVKM. This CDR3 is 13 amino acids long. The CDR3 coding sequence is TGTGCCACCCGGACAGCGAGTAATGAAAAACTGTTTTTT. It translates to CATRTASNEKLFF.

The V call is TRBV28, the J call TRBJ1-5; 7 bases agree with TRBD1. Trimming at V came to 0 bases and at J to 5 bases, leaving 1 base not matched to a gene. Germline V gene sequence: CDR1 MDHEN, CDR2 SYDVKM. There are 14 residues in the CDR3. The CDR3 nucleotides read TGTGCCAGCAGTTTATGGGGGACAGATCAGCCCCAGCATTTT. Protein product: CASSLWGTDQPQHF.

V and J are TRBV5-6 and TRBJ1-2; 10 bases line up with TRBD1. Germline V gives CDR1 SGHDT, CDR2 YYEEEE. This CDR3 contains 17 residues. V was pared by 4 bases and J by 7 bases, with 16 bases of the junction left unmatched. The CDR3 loop is CASSPGTGARFVRGYTF. DNA of the CDR3: TGTGCCAGCAGCCCTGGGACAGGGGCGCGCTTTGTACGTGGCTACACCTTC. Using reference TRBV5-6 and TRBJ1-2 for the parts outside the CDR3, the full variable domain is DAGVTQSPTHLIKTRGQQVTLRCSPKSGHDTVSWYQQALGQGPQFIFQYYEEEERQRGNFPDRFSGHQFPNYSSELNVNALLLGDSALYLCASSPGTGARFVRGYTFGSGTRLTVV.